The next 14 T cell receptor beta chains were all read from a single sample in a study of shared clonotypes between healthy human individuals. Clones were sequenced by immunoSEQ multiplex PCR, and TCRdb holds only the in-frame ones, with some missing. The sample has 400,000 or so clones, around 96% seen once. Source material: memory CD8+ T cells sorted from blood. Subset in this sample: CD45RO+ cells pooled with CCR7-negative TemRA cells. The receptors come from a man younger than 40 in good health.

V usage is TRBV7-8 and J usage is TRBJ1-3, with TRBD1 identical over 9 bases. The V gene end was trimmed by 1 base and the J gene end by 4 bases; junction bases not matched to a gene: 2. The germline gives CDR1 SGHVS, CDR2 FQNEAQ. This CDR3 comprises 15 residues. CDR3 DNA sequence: TGTGCCAGCAGCTTAGGGGGGACAGGGGGAAACACCATATATTTT. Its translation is CASSLGGTGGNTIYF.

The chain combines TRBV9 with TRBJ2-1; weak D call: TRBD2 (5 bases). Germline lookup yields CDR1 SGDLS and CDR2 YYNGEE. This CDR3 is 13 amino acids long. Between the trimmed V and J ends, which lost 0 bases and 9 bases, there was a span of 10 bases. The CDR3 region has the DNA TGTGCCAGCAGCGTAGTAGAGGGTGGTGAGCAGTTCTTC. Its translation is CASSVVEGGEQFF.

The CDR3 sequence: CASSGSGYIQYF. Written as DNA, the CDR3 is TGTGCCAGCTCCGGGTCGGGGTACATTCAGTACTTC. The V call is TRBV6-5, the J call TRBJ2-4; a possible D gene is TRBD2 (5 bases). Germline loops: CDR1 MNHEY, CDR2 SVGAGI. V gave up 8 bases and J gave up 8 bases, with 13 bases separating them. The CDR3 runs 12 residues.

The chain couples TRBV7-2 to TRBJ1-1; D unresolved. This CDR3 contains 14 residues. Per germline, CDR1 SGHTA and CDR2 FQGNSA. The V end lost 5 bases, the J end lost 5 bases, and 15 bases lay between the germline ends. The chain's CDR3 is CASSLRPIGTEAFF. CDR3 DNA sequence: TGTGCCAGCAGCCTCCGGCCAATTGGGACTGAAGCTTTCTTT.

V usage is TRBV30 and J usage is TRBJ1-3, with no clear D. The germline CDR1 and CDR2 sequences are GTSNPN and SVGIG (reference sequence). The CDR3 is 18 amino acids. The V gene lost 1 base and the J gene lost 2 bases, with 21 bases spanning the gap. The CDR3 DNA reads TGTGCCTGGAGTGACGGCCCCCGGACTCCGAGGGCTGGAAACACCATATATTTT. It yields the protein CAWSDGPRTPRAGNTIYF.

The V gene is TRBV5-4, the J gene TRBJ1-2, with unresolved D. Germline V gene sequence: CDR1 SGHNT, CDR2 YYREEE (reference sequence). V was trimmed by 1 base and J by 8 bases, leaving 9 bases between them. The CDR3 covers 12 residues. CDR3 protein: CASSLWEKGYTF. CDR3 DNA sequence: TGTGCCAGCAGCTTGTGGGAAAAGGGCTACACCTTC. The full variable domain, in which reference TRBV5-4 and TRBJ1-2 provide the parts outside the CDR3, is ETGVTQSPTHLIKTRGQQVTLRCSSQSGHNTVSWYQQALGQGPQFIFQYYREEENGRGNFPPRFSGLQFPNYSSELNVNALELDDSALYLCASSLWEKGYTFGSGTRLTVV.

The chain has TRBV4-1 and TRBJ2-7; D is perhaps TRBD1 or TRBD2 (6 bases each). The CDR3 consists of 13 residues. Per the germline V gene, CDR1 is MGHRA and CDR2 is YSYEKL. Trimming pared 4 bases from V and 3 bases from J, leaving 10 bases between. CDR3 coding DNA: TGCGCCAGCAGCCCGGGGGACAACTACGAGCAGTACTTC. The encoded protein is CASSPGDNYEQYF.

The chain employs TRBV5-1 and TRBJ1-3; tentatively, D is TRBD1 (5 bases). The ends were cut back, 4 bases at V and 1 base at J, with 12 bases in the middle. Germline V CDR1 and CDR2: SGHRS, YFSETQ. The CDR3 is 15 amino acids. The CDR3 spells CASSHGGPSGNTIYF. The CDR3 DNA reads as TGCGCCAGCAGCCACGGGGGTCCATCTGGAAACACCATATATTTT.

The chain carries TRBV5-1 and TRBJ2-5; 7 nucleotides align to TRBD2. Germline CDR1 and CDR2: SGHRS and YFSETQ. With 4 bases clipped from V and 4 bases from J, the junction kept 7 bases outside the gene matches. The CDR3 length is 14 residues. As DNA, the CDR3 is TGCGCCAGCAGCCAGAGGCTAGCGGTAGAGACCCAGTACTTC. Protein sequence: CASSQRLAVETQYF.

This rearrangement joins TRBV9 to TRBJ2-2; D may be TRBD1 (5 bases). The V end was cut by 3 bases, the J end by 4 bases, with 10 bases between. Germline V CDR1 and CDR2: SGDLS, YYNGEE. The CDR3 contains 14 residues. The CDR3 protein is CASSADQGTGELFF. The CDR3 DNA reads TGTGCCAGCAGCGCCGATCAGGGCACCGGGGAGCTGTTTTTT.

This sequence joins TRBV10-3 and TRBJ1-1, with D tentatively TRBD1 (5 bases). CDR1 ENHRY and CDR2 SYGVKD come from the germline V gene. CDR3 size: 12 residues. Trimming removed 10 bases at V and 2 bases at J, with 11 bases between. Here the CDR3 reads CATGHPNTEAFF. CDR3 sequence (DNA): TGTGCCACAGGACACCCAAACACTGAAGCTTTCTTT.

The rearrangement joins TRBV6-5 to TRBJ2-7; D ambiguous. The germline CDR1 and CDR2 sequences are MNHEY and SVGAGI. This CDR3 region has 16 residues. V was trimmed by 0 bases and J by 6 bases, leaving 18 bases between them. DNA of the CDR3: TGTGCCAGCAGTTACTCCTCCCTAGGGTACCCTTCCGAGCAGTACTTC. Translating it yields CASSYSSLGYPSEQYF.

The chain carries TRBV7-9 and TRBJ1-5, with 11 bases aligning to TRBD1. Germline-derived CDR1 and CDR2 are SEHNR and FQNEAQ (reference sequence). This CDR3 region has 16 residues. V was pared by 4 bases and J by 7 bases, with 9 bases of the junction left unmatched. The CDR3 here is CASSSRTGGAEQPQHF. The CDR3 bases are TGTGCCAGCAGCTCGCGGACAGGGGGCGCGGAGCAGCCCCAGCATTTT.

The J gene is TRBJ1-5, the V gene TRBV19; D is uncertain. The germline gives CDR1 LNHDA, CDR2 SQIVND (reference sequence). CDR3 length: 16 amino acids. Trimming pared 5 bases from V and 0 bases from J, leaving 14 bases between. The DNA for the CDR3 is TGTGCCAGTAGTGACACCGGAATATATAGCAATCAGCCCCAGCATTTT. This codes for CASSDTGIYSNQPQHF. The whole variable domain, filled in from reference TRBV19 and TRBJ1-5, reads DGGITQSPKYLFRKEGQNVTLSCEQNLNHDAMYWYRQDPGQGLRLIYYSQIVNDFQKGDIAEGYSVSREKKESFPLTVTSAQKNPTAFYLCASSDTGIYSNQPQHFGDGTRLSIL.